This TCR beta chain was captured by sequencing in a study of CD8+CD57+ T cells in acquired aplastic anemia. Points from the study as a whole: Some 30 was the count of CD8+ CDR3 sequences that patients shared with controls.

Genomic DNA constituted the template upon which TCR beta VDJ and CDR3 profiling was performed. MiXCR, run by TCRdb on the reads, gives a single entry per CDR3 protein. The sample contains some 170,000 distinct CDR3 sequences, around 48% of which appear only once. All sequencing subjects had displayed CD8+CD57+ cell expansion on flow cytometry. Of note for this clonotype: The antigen is not known.

This CDR3 is built from 13 residues. V was shortened by 11 bases and J by 0 bases, with 14 bases between the two germline ends. Germline CDR1 and CDR2: SGHTA and FQGNSA. The chain is built from TRBV7-2 and TRBJ2-7; D not resolved. The TCR comes from a human donor with aplastic anemia. Sequencing was carried out using sorted CD4+, CD8+, or CD8+CD57+ T cells (not recorded which) from PBMCs. This chain's CDR3 is CASLGRSSYEQYF. The CDR3 region has the DNA TGTGCCTCACTGGGCCGGAGCTCCTACGAGCAGTACTTC.